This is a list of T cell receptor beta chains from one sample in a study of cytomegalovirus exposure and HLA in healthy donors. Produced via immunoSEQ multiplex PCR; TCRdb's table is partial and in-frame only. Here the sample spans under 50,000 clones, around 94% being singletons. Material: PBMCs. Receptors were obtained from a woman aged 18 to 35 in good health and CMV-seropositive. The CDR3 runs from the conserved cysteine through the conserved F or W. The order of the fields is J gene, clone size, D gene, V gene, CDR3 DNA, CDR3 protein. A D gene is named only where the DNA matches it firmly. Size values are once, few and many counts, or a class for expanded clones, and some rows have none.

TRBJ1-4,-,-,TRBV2,TGTGCCAGCATAGTTGCAACTAATGAAAAACTGTTTTTT,CASIVATNEKLFF
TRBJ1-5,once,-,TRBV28,TGTGCCAGCAGTTTTTATGTGGACAGTTCCAATCAGCCCCAGCATTTT,CASSFYVDSSNQPQHF
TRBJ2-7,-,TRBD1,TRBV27,TGTGCCAGCAGTCCTCAGGGGGTGCCCCTTCACGAGCAGTACTTC,CASSPQGVPLHEQYF
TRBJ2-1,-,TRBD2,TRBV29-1,TGCAGCGTTGTGGGACTAGCGGGAGGGAATCGGCACAATGAGCAGTTCTTC,CSVVGLAGGNRHNEQFF
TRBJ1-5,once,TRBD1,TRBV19,TGTGCCAGTAGGGCCCGGGACAGAGTAAATCAGCCCCAGCATTTT,CASRARDRVNQPQHF
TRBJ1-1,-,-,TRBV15,TGTGCCACCAGCAGAGTTTACAGCATGAACACTGAAGCTTTCTTT,CATSRVYSMNTEAFF
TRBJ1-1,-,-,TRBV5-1,TGCGCCAGCAGCTTGGCCGGGGGGCTTAGGACTGAAGCTTTCTTT,CASSLAGGLRTEAFF
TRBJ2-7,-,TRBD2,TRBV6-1,TGTGCCAGCAGTGAAGGACTAGCGGGCTCCTACGAGCAGTACTTC,CASSEGLAGSYEQYF
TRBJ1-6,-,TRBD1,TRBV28,TGTGCCAGCAGTTTCCTGACAGGGGATAATTCACCCCTCCACTTT,CASSFLTGDNSPLHF
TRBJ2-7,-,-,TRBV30,TGTGCCTGGAGTGTCAAAGGGGAACCTCCCTACGAGCAGTACTTC,CAWSVKGEPPYEQYF
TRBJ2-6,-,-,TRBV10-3,TGTGCCATCAGTGAATCAGGCGGGGCGGGAGGGGCCAACGTCCTGACTTTC,CAISESGGAGGANVLTF
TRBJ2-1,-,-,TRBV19,TGTGCCAGTAGTGCAGGGGGGAGCTCCTACAATGAGCAGTTCTTC,CASSAGGSSYNEQFF
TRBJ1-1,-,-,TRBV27,TGTGCCAGCAGTGTTCGGGTGAACACTGAAGCTTTCTTT,CASSVRVNTEAFF
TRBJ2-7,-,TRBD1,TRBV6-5,TGTGCCAGCAGCACCCGGGACAGGAGCTACGAGCAGTACTTC,CASSTRDRSYEQYF
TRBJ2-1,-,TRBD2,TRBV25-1,TGTGCCAGCAGTGAAGAGACTAGCGGAGTAAACAATGAGCAGTTCTTC,CASSEETSGVNNEQFF
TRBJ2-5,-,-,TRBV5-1,TGCGCCAGCAGCTTGCTGGAGACCCAGTACTTC,CASSLLETQYF
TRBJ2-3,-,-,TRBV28,TGTGCCAGCAGTTCCGACCAAGGACTGCCGCTCACAGATACGCAGTATTTT,CASSSDQGLPLTDTQYF
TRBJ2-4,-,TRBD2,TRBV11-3,TGTGCCAGCAGCACCGGGACTAGCGGGGAAGCCAAAAACATTCAGTACTTC,CASSTGTSGEAKNIQYF
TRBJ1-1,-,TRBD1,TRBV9,TGTGCCAGCAGCTCAGGGGACAGGACGAACACTGAAGCTTTCTTT,CASSSGDRTNTEAFF
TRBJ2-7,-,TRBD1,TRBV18,TGTGCCAGCTCACCAGGGACAGGATACGAGCAGTACTTC,CASSPGTGYEQYF
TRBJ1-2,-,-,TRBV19,TGTGCCAGTCGAATTCCCGGGACACCAATCTATGGCTACACCTTC,CASRIPGTPIYGYTF
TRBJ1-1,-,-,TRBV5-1,TGCGCCAGCAGGACGAGGGATAAGAACACTGAAGCTTTCTTT,CASRTRDKNTEAFF
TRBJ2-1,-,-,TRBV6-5,TGTGCCAGCAGTTACCCTAGAAATAATGAGCAGTTCTTC,CASSYPRNNEQFF
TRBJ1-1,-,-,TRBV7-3,TGTGCCAGCAGCTTTATACGACAGACTAACACTGAAGCTTTCTTT,CASSFIRQTNTEAFF
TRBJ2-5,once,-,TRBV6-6,TGTGCCAGCAGTTACTCGATCGGTAGTCCGACCCAGTACTTC,CASSYSIGSPTQYF
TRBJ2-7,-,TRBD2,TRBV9,TGTGCCAGCAGCCCCTCCGGGACTAGCGGGAGAGACTCCTACGAGCAGTACTTC,CASSPSGTSGRDSYEQYF
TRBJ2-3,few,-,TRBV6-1,TGTGCCAGCAGTGAGGGGGCCACAGATACGCAGTATTTT,CASSEGATDTQYF
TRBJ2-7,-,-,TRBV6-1,TGTGCCAGCAGTGAAATACCGGGGGACGAGCAGTACTTC,CASSEIPGDEQYF
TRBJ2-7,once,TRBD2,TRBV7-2,TGTGCCAGCAGCTTAGATCAGTCTAGCGGGAGGAAGGGATACGAGCAGTACTTC,CASSLDQSSGRKGYEQYF
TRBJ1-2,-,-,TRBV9,TGTGCCAGCAGCGTAACAGGGAGTGTGGGAGGCTACACCTTC,CASSVTGSVGGYTF
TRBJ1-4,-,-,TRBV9,TGTGCCAGCAGCGTAGGGTTGGGGAGGGCAACTAATGAAAAACTGTTTTTT,CASSVGLGRATNEKLFF
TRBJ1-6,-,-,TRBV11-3,TGTGCCAGCAGCTTAGTCCAGGGGAACTATAATTCACCCCTCCACTTT,CASSLVQGNYNSPLHF
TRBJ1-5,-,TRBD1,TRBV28,TGTGCCAGCAGTTTTATGACAGGGCCTAGCAATCAGCCCCAGCATTTT,CASSFMTGPSNQPQHF
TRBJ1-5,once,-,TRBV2,TGTGCCAGCAGCGATACAGGGTTGCAGCCCCAGCATTTT,CASSDTGLQPQHF
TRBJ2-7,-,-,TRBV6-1,TGTGCCAGCAGAACGACAGAGTCCTACGAGCAGTACTTC,CASRTTESYEQYF
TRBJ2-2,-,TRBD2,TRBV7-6,TGTGCCAGCAGCTCCCCTGCTAGCGGAGCCTCGAACACCGGGGAGCTGTTTTTT,CASSSPASGASNTGELFF
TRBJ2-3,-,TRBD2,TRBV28,TGTGCCAGCAGTTTATTGGGAGGGATCAGCACAGATACGCAGTATTTT,CASSLLGGISTDTQYF
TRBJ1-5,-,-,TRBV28,TGTGCCAGGGATCCGGGCCGGAGGCTCCATCAGCCCCAGCATTTT,CARDPGRRLHQPQHF
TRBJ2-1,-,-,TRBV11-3,TGTGCCAGCAGCTTTGTCCTTAGCGGAGGCTCCTACAATGAGCAGTTCTTC,CASSFVLSGGSYNEQFF
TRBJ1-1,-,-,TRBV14,TGTGCCAGCAGCCAAGTGGGGGGCACTGAAGCTTTCTTT,CASSQVGGTEAFF
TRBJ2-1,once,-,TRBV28,TGTGCCAGCACCCCTTCCCCCCTCTCCTACAATGAGCAGTTCTTC,CASTPSPLSYNEQFF
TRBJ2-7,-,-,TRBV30,TGTGCCTGGAGCAATCAGGGGCCCCCCTACGAGCAGTACTTC,CAWSNQGPPYEQYF
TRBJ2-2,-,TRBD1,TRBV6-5,TGTGCCAGCAGAATAGGGGGCAACACCGGGGAGCTGTTTTTT,CASRIGGNTGELFF
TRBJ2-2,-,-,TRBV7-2,TGTGCCAGCAGCACAACTAGAATGCTGAACACCGGGGAGCTGTTTTTT,CASSTTRMLNTGELFF
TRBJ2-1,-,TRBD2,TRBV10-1,TGCGCCAGCAGTGAGACTAGGACTAGCGGGAGCTATGAGCAGTTCTTC,CASSETRTSGSYEQFF
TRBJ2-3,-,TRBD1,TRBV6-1,TGTGCCAGCAGTCGGACAGGCTTCACAGATACGCAGTATTTT,CASSRTGFTDTQYF
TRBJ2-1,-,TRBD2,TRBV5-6,TGTGCCAGCAGCTTGCCTAGCGGGAGGTGGGATGAGCAGTTCTTC,CASSLPSGRWDEQFF
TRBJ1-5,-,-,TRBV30,TGTGCCTGGAGTCCAGGGGTCAATCAGCCCCAGCATTTT,CAWSPGVNQPQHF
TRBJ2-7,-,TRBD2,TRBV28,TGTGCCAGCAGTCTGGGACTAGCGGGAGCCTACGAGCAGTACTTC,CASSLGLAGAYEQYF
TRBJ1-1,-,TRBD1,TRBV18,TGTGCCAGCTCACCCCGAGAACCGACAGGGGGGACTGAAGCTTTCTTT,CASSPREPTGGTEAFF
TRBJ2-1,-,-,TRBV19,TGTGCCAGTAGTATAGATCTTAGAACCACCAATGAGCAGTTCTTC,CASSIDLRTTNEQFF
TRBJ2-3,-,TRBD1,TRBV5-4,TGTGCCAGCAGCCGAAATCGACAGGGGACCACAGATACGCAGTATTTT,CASSRNRQGTTDTQYF
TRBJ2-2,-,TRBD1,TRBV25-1,TGTGCCAGCAGGGGGACAGGCTTTCTCACCGGGGAGCTGTTTTTT,CASRGTGFLTGELFF
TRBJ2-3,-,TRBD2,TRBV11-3,TGTGCCAGCAGCTTAGGGACCTATAGCGGGAGTGGCACAGATACGCAGTATTTT,CASSLGTYSGSGTDTQYF
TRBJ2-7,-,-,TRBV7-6,TGTGCCAGCAGCCCCTATACGACCCCGAGAGGGAGGATCTACGAGCAGTACTTC,CASSPYTTPRGRIYEQYF